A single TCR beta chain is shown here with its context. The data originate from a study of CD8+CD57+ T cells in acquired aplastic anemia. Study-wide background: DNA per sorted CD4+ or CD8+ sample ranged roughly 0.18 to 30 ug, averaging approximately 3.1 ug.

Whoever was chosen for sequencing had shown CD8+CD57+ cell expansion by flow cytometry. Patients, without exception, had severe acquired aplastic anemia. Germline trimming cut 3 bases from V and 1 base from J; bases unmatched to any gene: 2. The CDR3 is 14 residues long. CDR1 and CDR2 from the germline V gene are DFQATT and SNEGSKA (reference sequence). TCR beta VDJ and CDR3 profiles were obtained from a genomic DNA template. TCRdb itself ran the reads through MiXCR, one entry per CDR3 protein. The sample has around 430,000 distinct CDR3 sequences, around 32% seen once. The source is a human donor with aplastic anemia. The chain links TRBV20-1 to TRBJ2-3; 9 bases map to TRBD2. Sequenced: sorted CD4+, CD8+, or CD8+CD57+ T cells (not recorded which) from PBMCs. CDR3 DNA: TGCAGTGCTAGCCCTAGCGGGGGCACAGATACGCAGTATTTT. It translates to CSASPSGGTDTQYF.